Detailed here is one T cell receptor (beta chain). Extracted RNA was reverse transcribed, and the resulting cDNA served as sequencing template. The data were produced by immunoSEQ multiplex PCR, yet TCRdb's version contains in-frame clones alone and is incomplete. The data contain about 69,000 clones, 55% to 75% of them singletons. This CDR3 is 17 amino acids long. Germline values: CDR1 SGHVS, CDR2 FNYEAQ. The ends lost 2 bases at V and 6 bases at J; junction bases unmatched: 13. This record belongs to a study of CD8+ T cells in alopecia areata. The source was CD8+ T cells sorted from blood, collected at week 0. The chain carries TRBV7-6 and TRBJ2-7; 10 bases fit TRBD2. The TCR was taken from a human donor with alopecia areata. CDR3 nucleotides: TGTGCCAGCAGCTTACTCGAGGGAGCTAGCGGGAGATCCGAGCAGTACTTC. It yields the protein CASSLLEGASGRSEQYF.